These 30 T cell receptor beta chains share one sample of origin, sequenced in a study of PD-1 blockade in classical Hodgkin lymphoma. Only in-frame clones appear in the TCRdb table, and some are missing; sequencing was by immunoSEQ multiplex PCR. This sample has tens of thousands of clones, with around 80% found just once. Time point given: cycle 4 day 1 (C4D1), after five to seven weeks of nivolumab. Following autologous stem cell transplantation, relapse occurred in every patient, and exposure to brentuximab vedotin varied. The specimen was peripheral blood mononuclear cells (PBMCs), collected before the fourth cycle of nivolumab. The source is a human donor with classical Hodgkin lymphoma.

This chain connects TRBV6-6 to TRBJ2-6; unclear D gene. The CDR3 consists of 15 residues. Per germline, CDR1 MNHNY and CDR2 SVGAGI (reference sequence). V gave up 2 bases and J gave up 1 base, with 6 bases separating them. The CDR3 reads CASSYRPSGANVLTF. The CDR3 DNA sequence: TGTGCCAGCAGTTACAGGCCGTCTGGGGCCAACGTCCTGACTTTC.

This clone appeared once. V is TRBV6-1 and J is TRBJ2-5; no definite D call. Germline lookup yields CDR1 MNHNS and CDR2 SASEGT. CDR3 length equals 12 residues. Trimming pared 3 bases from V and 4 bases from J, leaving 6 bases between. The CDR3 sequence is CASSDIVETQYF. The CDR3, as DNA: TGTGCCAGCAGTGACATCGTAGAGACCCAGTACTTC.

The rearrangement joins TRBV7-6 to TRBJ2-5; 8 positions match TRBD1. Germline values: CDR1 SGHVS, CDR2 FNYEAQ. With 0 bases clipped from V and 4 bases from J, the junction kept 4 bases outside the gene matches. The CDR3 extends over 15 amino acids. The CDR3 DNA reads TGTGCCAGCAGCTTAGCGATCGACAGGGGAGAGACCCAGTACTTC. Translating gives CASSLAIDRGETQYF. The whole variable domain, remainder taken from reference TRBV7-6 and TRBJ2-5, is GAGVSQSPRYKVTKRGQDVALRCDPISGHVSLYWYRQALGQGPEFLTYFNYEAQQDKSGLPNDRFSAERPEGSISTLTIQRTEQRDSAMYRCASSLAIDRGETQYFGPGTRLLVL.

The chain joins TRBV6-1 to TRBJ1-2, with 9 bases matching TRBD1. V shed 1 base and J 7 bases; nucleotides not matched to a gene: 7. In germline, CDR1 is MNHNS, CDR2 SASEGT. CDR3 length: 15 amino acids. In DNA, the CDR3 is TGTGCCAGCAGTGAAGGTTGGGACAGGGTATCTGGCTACACCTTC. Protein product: CASSEGWDRVSGYTF.

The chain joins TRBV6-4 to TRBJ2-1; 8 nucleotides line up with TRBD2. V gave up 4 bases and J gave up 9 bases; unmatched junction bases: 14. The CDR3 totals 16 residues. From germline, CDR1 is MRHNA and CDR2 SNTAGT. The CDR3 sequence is CASSAMTSVGLSEQFF. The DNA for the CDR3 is TGTGCCAGCAGTGCGATGACTAGCGTGGGGTTATCTGAGCAGTTCTTC.

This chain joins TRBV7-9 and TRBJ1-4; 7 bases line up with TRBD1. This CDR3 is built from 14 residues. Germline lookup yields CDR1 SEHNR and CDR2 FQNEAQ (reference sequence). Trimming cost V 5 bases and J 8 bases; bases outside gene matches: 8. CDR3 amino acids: CASSLTTGWEKLFF. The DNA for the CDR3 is TGTGCCAGCAGCCTAACGACAGGGTGGGAAAAACTGTTTTTT.

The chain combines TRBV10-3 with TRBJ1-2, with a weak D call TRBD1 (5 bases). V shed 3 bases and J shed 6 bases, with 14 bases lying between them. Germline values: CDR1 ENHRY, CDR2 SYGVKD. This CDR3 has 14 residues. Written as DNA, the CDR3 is TGTGCCATCAGTGAACGGCAGGGAGAGGATGGCTACACCTTC. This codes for CAISERQGEDGYTF.

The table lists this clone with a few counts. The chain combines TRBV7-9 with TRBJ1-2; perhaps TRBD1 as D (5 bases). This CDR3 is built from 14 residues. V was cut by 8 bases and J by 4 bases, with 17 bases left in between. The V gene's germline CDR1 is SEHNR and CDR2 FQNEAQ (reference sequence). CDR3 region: CASGLAGQGYGYTF. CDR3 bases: TGTGCCAGCGGGTTGGCGGGCCAGGGCTATGGCTACACCTTC. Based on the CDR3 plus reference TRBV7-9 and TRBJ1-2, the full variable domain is DTGVSQNPRHKITKRGQNVTFRCDPISEHNRLYWYRQTLGQGPEFLTYFQNEAQLEKSRLLSDRFSAERPKGSFSTLEIQRTEQGDSAMYLCASGLAGQGYGYTFGSGTRLTVV.

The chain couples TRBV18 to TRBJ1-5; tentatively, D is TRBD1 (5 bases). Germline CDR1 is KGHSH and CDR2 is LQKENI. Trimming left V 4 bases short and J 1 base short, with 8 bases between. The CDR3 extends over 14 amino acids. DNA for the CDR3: TGTGCCAGCTCACAGGGGAGCAGCAATCAGCCCCAGCATTTT. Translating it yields CASSQGSSNQPQHF.

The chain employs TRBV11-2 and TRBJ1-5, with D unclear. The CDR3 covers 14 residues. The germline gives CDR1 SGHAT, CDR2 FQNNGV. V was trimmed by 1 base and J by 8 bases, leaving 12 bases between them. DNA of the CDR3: TGTGCCAGCAGCTTAGGCAGGCCCCGGGAGCCCCAGCATTTT. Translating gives CASSLGRPREPQHF.

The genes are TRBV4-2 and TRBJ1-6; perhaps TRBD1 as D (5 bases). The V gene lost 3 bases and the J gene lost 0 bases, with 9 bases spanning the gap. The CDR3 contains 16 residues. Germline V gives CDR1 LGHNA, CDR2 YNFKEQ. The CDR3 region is CASSHGTSSYNSPLHF. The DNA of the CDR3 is TGTGCCAGCAGCCACGGGACTTCCTCCTATAATTCACCCCTCCACTTT.

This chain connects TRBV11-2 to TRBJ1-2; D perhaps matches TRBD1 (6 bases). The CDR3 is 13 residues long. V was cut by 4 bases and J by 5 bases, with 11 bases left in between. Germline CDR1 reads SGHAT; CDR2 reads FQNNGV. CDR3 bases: TGTGCCAGCAGCTCGACAGGAGCTTATGGCTACACCTTC. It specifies CASSSTGAYGYTF.

This chain's CDR3 is CASSQPPGRKSNQPQHF. CDR3 nucleotides: TGTGCCAGTAGTCAACCACCGGGACGGAAAAGCAATCAGCCCCAGCATTTT. The V call is TRBV19, the J call TRBJ1-5; maybe TRBD1 (5 bases). The V gene's germline CDR1 is LNHDA and CDR2 SQIVND (reference sequence). This CDR3 contains 17 residues. V was shortened by 5 bases and J by 1 base, with 18 bases between the two germline ends.

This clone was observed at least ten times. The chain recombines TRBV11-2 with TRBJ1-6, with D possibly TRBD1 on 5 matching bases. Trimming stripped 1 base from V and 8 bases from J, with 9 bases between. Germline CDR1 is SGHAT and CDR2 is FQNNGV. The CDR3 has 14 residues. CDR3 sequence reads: CASSLGLRDSPLHF. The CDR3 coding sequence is TGTGCCAGCAGCTTAGGTCTCAGGGATTCACCCCTCCACTTT.

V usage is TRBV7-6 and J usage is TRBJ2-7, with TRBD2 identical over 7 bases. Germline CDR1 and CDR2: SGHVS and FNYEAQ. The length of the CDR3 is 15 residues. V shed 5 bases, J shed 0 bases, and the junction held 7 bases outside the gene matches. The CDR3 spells CASSPGGGYSYEQYF. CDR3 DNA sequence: TGTGCCAGCAGCCCGGGAGGCGGCTACTCCTACGAGCAGTACTTC.

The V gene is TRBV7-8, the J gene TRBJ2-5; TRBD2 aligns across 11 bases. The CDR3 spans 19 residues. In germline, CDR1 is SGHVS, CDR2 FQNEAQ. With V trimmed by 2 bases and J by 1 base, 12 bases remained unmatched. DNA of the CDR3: TGTGCCAGCAGCTTAAAAACCCCCTTAGCGGGGGGGCCCCAAGAGACCCAGTACTTC. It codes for CASSLKTPLAGGPQETQYF.

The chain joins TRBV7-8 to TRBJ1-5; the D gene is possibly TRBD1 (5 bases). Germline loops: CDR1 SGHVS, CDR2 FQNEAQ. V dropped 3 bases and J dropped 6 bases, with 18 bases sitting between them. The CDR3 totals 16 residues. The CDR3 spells CASSFSATGGSQPQHF. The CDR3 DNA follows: TGTGCCAGCAGCTTTTCAGCGACGGGGGGGAGTCAGCCCCAGCATTTT.

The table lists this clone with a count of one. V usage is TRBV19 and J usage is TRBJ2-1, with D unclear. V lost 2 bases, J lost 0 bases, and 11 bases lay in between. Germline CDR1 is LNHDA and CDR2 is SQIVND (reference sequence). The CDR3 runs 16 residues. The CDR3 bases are TGTGCCAGTAGTATATATCGGGTCAGCTCCTACAATGAGCAGTTCTTC. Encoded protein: CASSIYRVSSYNEQFF.

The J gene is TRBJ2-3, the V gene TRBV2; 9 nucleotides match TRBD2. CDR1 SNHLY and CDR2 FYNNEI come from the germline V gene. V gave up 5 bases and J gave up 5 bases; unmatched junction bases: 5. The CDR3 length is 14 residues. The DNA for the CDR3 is TGTGCCAGCAGTAGAGCGGGGGGAGGAGATACGCAGTATTTT. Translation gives CASSRAGGGDTQYF.

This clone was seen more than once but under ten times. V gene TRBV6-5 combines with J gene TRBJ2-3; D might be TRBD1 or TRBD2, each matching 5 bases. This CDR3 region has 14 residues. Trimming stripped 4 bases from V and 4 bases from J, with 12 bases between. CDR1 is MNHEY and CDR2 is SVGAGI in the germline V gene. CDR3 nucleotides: TGTGCCAGCAGTTCTGGGACCTTGTCAGATACGCAGTATTTT. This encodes CASSSGTLSDTQYF.

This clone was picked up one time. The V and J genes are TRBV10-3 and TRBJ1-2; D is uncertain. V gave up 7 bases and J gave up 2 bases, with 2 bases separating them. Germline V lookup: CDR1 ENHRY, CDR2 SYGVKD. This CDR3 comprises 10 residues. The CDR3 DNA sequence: TGTGCCATCAAAAACTATGGCTACACCTTC. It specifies CAIKNYGYTF.

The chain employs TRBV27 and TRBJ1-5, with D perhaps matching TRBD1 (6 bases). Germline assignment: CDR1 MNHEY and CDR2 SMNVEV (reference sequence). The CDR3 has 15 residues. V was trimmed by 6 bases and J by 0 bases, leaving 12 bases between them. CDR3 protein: CASSGDRTSNQPQHF. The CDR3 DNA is TGTGCCAGCAGCGGAGACAGGACTAGCAATCAGCCCCAGCATTTT.

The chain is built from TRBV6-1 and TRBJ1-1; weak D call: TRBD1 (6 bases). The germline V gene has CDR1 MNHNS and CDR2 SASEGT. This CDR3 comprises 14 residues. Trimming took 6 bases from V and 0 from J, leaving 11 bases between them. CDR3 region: CASRWGAMNTEAFF. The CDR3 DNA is TGTGCCAGCAGGTGGGGGGCGATGAACACTGAAGCTTTCTTT.

The CDR3 region is CASSLRVAFSNEQFF. CDR3 in DNA: TGTGCCAGCAGTTTACGAGTAGCCTTCAGCAATGAGCAGTTCTTC. The chain couples TRBV28 to TRBJ2-1; no definite D call. CDR3 size: 15 residues. Germline CDR1 reads MDHEN; CDR2 reads SYDVKM. Trimming cost V 2 bases and J 6 bases, with 14 bases left between them.

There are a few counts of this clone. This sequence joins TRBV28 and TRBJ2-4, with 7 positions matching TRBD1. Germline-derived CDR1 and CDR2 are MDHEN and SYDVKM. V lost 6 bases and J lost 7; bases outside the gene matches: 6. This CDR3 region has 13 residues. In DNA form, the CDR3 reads TGTGCCAGCAGGGGTCAGGGGGTGAACATTCAGTACTTC. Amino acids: CASRGQGVNIQYF. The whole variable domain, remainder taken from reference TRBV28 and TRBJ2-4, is DVKVTQSSRYLVKRTGEKVFLECVQDMDHENMFWYRQDPGLGLRLIYFSYDVKMKEKGDIPEGYSVSREKKERFSLILESASTNQTSMYLCASRGQGVNIQYFGAGTRLSVL.

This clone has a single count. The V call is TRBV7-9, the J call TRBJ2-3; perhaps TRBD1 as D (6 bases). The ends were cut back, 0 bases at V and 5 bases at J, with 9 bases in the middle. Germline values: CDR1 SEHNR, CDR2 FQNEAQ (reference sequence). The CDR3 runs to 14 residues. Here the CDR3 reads CASSLASRGDTQYF. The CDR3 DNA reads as TGTGCCAGCAGCTTAGCGTCCAGGGGAGATACGCAGTATTTT. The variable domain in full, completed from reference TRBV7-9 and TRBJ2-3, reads DTGVSQNPRHKITKRGQNVTFRCDPISEHNRLYWYRQTLGQGPEFLTYFQNEAQLEKSRLLSDRFSAERPKGSFSTLEIQRTEQGDSAMYLCASSLASRGDTQYFGPGTRLTVL.

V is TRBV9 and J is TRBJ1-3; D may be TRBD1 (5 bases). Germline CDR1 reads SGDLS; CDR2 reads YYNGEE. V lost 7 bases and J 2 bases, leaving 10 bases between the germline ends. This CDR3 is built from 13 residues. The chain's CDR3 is CASQQAAGNTIYF. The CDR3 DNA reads TGTGCCAGCCAACAGGCAGCTGGAAACACCATATATTTT.

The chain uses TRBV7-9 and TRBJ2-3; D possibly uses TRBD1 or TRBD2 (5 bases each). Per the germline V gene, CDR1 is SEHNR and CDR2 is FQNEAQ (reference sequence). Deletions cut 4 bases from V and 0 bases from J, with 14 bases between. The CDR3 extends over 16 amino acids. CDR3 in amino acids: CASSSARGDSTDTQYF. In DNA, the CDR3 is TGTGCCAGCAGCTCGGCGAGAGGGGATAGCACAGATACGCAGTATTTT. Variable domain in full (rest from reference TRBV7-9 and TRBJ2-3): DTGVSQNPRHKITKRGQNVTFRCDPISEHNRLYWYRQTLGQGPEFLTYFQNEAQLEKSRLLSDRFSAERPKGSFSTLEIQRTEQGDSAMYLCASSSARGDSTDTQYFGPGTRLTVL.

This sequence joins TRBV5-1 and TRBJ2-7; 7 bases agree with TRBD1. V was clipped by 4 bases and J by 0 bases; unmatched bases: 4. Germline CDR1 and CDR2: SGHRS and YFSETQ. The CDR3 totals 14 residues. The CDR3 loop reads CASSRDSSSYEQYF. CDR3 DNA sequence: TGCGCCAGCAGCAGGGACAGCAGCTCCTACGAGCAGTACTTC.

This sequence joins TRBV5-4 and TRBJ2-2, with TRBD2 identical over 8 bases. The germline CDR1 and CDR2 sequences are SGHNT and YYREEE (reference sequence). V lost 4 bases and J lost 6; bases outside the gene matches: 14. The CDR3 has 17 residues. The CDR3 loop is CASSTGGAGGGAGELFF. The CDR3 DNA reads TGTGCCAGCAGCACGGGAGGGGCGGGAGGAGGTGCCGGGGAGCTGTTTTTT.